This TCR beta chain was obtained from a study of monozygotic twins with inflammatory bowel disease. This CDR3 region has 16 residues. TCRdb re-analyzed the 5' RACE reads; it lists each CDR3 protein once, without DNA. This sample contains 300,000 to 350,000 distinct CDR3 sequences. The TCR sequence derives from a human donor with ulcerative colitis or Crohn's disease, or a healthy co-twin of an affected twin (not recorded which). Sample: blood. V is TRBV12-3 or TRBV12-4 and J is TRBJ2-7; lacking DNA, the TRBD1 call made by TCRdb goes unchecked. The CDR3 sequence: CASSLLGTGGPHEQYF.